This TCR beta chain originates from a study of human T cells and chemical hapten exposure. Findings and caveats of the study: There were significantly more large CDR3 similarity clusters among expanded TCRs than among controls.

TCRdb re-analysed the RACE reads in MiXCR, keeping a single row per CDR3 protein. This table has approximately 80,000 distinct CDR3 sequences, under 15% appearing once. Details on this clonotype: Its matching antigen is unknown.

Stated time point: patch test 3, about 24 weeks after DPC sensitization. Treatment indicated: therapeutic diphenylcyclopropenone sensitization with weekly scalp DPC. This CDR3 is built from 13 residues. V was cut by 2 bases and J by 2 bases, with 6 bases left in between. Germline V gene lookup returns CDR1 MNHEY and CDR2 SMNVEV (reference sequence). The sequence was obtained from a woman between 50 and 59 years old with alopecia areata. Some clones in this sample may be carry-over from other donors' samples. Here the sequenced sample was whole blood, taken in connection with sensitization to the hapten diphenylcyclopropenone (DPC). The chain has TRBV27 and TRBJ1-2; unclear D gene. CDR3 DNA sequence: TGTGCCAGCAGTTTAACCGTGAACTATGGCTACACCTTC. It is translated as CASSLTVNYGYTF.